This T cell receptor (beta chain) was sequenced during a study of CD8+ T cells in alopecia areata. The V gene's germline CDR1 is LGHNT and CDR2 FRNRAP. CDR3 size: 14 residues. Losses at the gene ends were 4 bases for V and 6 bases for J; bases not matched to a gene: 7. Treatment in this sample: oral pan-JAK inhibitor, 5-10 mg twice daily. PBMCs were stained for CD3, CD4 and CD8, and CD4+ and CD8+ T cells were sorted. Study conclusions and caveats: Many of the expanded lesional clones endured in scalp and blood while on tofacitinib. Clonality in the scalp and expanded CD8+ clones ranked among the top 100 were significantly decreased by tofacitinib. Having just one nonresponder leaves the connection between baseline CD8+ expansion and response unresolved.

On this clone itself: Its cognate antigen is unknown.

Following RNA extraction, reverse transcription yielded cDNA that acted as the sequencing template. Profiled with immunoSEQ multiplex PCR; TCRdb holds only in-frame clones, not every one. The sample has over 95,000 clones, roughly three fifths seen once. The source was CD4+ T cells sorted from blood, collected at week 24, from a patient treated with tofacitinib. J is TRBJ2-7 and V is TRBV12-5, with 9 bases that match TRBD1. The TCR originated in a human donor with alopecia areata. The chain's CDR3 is CASGSGQGMGEQYF. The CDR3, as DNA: TGTGCTAGTGGTTCTGGACAGGGGATGGGCGAGCAGTACTTC.